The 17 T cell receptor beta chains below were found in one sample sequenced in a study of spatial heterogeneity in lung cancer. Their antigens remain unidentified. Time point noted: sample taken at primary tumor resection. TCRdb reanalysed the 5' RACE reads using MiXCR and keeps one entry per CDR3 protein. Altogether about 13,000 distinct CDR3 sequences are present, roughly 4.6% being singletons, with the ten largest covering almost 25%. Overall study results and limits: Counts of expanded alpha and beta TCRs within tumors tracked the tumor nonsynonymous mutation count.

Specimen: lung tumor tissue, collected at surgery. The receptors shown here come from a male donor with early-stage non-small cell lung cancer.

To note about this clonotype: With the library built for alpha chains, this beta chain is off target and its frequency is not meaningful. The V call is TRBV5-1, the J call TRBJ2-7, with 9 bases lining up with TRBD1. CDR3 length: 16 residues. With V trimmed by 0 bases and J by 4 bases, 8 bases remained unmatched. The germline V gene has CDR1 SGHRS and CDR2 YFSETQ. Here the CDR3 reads CASSLDADRGWYEQYF. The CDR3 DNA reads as TGCGCCAGCAGCTTGGACGCCGACAGGGGGTGGTACGAGCAGTACTTC.

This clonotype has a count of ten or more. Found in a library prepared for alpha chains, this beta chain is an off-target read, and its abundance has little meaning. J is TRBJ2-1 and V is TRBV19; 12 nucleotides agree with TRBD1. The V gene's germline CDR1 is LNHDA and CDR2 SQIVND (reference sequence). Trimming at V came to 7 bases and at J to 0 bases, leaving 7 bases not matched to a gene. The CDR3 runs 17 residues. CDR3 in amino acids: CASTGQGAHSSYNEQFF. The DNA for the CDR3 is TGTGCCAGTACGGGACAGGGGGCTCACAGCTCCTACAATGAGCAGTTCTTC.

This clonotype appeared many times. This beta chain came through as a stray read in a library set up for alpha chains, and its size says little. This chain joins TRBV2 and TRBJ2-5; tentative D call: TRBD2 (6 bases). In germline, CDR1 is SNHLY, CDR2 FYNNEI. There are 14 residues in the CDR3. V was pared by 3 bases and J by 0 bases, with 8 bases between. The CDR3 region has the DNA TGTGCCAGCAGTGACTGGGGGGACCAAGAGACCCAGTACTTC. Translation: CASSDWGDQETQYF.

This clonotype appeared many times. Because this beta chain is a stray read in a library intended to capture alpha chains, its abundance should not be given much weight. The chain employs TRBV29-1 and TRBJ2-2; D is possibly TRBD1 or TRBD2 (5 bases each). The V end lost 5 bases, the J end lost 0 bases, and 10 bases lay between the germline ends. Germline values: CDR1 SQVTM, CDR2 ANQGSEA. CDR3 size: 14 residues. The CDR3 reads CSVRGTANTGELFF. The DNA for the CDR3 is TGCAGCGTTCGGGGCACCGCGAACACCGGGGAGCTGTTTTTT.

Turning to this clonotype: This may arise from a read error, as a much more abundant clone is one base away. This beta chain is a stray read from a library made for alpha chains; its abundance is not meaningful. The CDR3 DNA follows: TGTGCCAGCAATCGACAGGGAAGCTCCTACGAGCGGTACTTC. Protein: CASNRQGSSYERYF. The gene calls are TRBV12-3 or TRBV12-4 and TRBJ2-7; 7 positions agree with TRBD1. CDR3 size: 14 residues.

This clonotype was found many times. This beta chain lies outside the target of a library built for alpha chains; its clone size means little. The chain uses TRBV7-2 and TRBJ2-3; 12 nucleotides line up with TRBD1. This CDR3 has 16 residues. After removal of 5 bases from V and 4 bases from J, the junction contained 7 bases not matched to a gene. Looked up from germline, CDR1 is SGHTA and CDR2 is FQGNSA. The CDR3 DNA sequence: TGTGCCAGCAGCCTTACCGGGACAGGGGGCTCAGATACGCAGTATTTT. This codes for CASSLTGTGGSDTQYF.

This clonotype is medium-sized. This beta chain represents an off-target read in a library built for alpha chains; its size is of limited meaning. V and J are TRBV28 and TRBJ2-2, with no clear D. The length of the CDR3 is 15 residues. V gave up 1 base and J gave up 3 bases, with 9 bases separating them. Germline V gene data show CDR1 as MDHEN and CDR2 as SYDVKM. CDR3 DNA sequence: TGTGCCAGCAGTTTATTACCAGCAGACACCGGGGAGCTGTTTTTT. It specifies CASSLLPADTGELFF.

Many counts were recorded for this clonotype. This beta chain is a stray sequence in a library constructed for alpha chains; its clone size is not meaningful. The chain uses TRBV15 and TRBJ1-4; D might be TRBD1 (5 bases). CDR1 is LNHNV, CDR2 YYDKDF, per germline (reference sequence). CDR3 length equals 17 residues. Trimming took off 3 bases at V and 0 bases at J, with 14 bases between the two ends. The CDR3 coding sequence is TGTGCCACCAGCAGGGGGGTAGGGATTGCAACTAATGAAAAACTGTTTTTT. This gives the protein CATSRGVGIATNEKLFF.

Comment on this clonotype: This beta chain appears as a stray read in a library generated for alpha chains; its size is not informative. The CDR3 loop is CASSYGTTYEQYF. The CDR3 region has the DNA TGTGCCAGCAGTTACGGGACGACCTACGAGCAGTACTTC. The chain combines TRBV6-5 with TRBJ2-7; possibly TRBD1 or TRBD2 for D (5 bases each). With 2 bases removed from V and 2 bases from J, the gap between germline ends came to 7 bases. The CDR3 consists of 13 residues. CDR1 is MNHEY and CDR2 is SVGAGI in the germline V gene.

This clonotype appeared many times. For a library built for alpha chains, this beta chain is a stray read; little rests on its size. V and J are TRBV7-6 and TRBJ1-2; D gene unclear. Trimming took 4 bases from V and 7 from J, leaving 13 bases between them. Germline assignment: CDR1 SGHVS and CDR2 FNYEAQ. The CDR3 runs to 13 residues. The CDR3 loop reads CASSSGRRFGYTF. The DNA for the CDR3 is TGTGCCAGCAGCTCCGGACGGAGGTTTGGCTACACCTTC.

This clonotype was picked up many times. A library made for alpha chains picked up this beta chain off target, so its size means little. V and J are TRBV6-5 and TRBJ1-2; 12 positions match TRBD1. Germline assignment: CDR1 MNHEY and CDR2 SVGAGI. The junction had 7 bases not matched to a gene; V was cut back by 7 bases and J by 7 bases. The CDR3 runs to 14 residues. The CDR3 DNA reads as TGTGCCAGCAAATCCGGGACAGGGGGCCGTGGCTACACCTTC. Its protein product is CASKSGTGGRGYTF.

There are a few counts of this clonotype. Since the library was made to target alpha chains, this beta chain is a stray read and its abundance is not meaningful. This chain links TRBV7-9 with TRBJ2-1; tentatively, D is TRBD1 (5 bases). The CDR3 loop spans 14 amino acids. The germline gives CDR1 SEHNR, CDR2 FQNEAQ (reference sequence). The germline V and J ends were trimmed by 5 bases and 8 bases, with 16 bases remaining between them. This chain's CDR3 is CASSPRGALDEQFF. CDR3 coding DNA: TGTGCCAGCAGCCCCCGTGGGGCCTTGGATGAGCAGTTCTTC.

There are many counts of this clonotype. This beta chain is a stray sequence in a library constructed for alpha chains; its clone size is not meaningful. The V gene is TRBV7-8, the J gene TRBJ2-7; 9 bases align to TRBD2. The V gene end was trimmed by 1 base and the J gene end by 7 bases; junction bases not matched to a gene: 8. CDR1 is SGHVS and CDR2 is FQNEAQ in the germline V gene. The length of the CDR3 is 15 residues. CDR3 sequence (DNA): TGTGCCAGCAGCTTAGGTGCTAGCGGGGCGGGGGAGCAGTACTTC. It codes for CASSLGASGAGEQYF.

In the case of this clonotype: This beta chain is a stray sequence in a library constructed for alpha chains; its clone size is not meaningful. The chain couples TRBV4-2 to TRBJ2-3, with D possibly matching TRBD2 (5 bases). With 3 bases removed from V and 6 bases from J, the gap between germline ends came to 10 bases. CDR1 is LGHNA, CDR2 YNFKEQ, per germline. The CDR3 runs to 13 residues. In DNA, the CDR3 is TGTGCCAGCAGCCAGGACTCCTTGGATACGCAGTATTTT. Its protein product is CASSQDSLDTQYF.

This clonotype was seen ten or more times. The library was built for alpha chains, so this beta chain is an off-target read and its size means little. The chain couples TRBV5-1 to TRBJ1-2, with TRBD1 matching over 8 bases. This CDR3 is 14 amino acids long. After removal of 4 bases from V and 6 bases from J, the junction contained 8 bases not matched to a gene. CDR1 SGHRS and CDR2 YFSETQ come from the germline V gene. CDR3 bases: TGCGCCAGCAGCCAGTTGTCGACAGGGGATGGCTACACCTTC. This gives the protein CASSQLSTGDGYTF.

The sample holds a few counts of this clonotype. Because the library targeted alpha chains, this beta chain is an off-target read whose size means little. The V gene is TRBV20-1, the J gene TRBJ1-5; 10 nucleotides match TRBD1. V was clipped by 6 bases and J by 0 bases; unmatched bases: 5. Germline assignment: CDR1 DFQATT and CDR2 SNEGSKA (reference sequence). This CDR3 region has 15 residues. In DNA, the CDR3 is TGCAGTGCCCGACAGGGGGCGCATAGCAATCAGCCCCAGCATTTT. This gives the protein CSARQGAHSNQPQHF.

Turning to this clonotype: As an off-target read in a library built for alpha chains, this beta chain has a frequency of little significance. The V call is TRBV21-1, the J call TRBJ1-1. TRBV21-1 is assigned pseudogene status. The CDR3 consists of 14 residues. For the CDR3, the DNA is TGTGCCAGCAGCAAAAGTACAATAAACACTGAAGCTTTCTTT. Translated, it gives CASSKSTINTEAFF.